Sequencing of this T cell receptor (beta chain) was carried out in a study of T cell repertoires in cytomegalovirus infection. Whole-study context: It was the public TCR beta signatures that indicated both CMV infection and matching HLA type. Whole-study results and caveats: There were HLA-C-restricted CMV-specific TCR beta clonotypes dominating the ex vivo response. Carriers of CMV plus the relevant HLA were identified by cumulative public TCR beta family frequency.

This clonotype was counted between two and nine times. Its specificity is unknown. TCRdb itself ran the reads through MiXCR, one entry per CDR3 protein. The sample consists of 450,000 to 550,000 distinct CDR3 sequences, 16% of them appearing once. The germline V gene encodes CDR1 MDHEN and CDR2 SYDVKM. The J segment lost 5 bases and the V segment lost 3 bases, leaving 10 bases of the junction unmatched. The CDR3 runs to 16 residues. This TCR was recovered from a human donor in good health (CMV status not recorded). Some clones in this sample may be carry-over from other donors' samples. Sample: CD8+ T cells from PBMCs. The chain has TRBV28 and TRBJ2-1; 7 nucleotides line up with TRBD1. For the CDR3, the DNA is TGTGCCAGCAGTTTGGGTGGGGAAGGGACAGACAATGAGCAGTTCTTC. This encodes CASSLGGEGTDNEQFF.